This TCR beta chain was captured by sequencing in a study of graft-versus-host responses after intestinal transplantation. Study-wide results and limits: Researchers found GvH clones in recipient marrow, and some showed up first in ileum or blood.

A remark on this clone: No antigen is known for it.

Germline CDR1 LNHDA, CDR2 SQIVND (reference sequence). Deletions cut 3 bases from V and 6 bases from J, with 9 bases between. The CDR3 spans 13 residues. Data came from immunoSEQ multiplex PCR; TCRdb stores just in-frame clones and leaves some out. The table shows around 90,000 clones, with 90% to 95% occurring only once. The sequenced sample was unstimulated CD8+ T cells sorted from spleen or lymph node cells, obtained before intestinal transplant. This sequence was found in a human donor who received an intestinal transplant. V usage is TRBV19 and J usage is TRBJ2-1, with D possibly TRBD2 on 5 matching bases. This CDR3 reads CASSIGGANEQFF. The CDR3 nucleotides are TGTGCCAGTAGTATCGGAGGCGCCAATGAGCAGTTCTTC. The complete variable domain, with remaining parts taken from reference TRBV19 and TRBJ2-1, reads DGGITQSPKYLFRKEGQNVTLSCEQNLNHDAMYWYRQDPGQGLRLIYYSQIVNDFQKGDIAEGYSVSREKKESFPLTVTSAQKNPTAFYLCASSIGGANEQFFGPGTRLTVL.